The 15 T cell receptor beta chains in this list originate from one sample, sequenced in a study of molecular identifiers for immune sequencing clone quantification. Each CDR3 protein gets one entry after TCRdb re-called the PCR reads with MiXCR. The sample has about 320,000 distinct CDR3 sequences; roughly 24% are singletons. What was sequenced was naive CD8+ T cells from blood, with Jurkat cell RNA spiked in. The subset here: FACS-sorted CD8+CD4-CCR7+CD45RA+ naive T cells. These receptors were taken from a human donor in good health. Some libraries in this study had Jurkat cell RNA spiked in.

As regards this clonotype: Being one base from a much bigger clone, this may be a read error. The J gene is TRBJ2-3, the V gene TRBV7-6, with 8 bases identical to TRBD1. This CDR3 spans 15 amino acids. Germline V gives CDR1 SGHVS, CDR2 FNYEAQ. DNA for the CDR3: TGTGCCGGCAGCGCCCCGGACAGGGACGTTGATACGCAGTATTTT. Protein product: CAGSAPDRDVDTQYF.

A few counts support this clonotype. The junction does not match germline at one end; this may be a read error. The V and J genes are TRBV2 and TRBJ2-7; no firm D call. Germline CDR1 SNHLY, CDR2 FYNNEI. The CDR3 sequence is 13 residues long. CDR3 protein: CASSEGSRYGQYF. DNA of the CDR3: TGTGCCAGCAGTGAAGGGTCCCGCTACGGGCAGTACTTC.

On this clonotype itself: A much larger clone lies one base from this, so it may be a read error. CDR3 DNA sequence: TGCGCCGGCAGCCAATTCGTGTGGGGCACTGAAGCTTTCTTT. It yields the protein CAGSQFVWGTEAFF. V is TRBV4-3 and J is TRBJ1-1; D gene ambiguous. CDR3 length: 14 residues. Looked up from germline, CDR1 is LGHNA and CDR2 is YSLEER.

This clonotype appeared a few times. V is TRBV11-2 and J is TRBJ1-1; D gene ambiguous. The CDR3 runs 13 residues. CDR1 SGHAT and CDR2 FQNNGV come from the germline V gene. Trimming took off 4 bases at V and 3 bases at J, with 9 bases between the two ends. CDR3 residues: CASSSPWDTEAFF. In nucleotides, the CDR3 is TGTGCCAGCAGCTCCCCGTGGGACACTGAAGCTTTCTTT.

The J gene is TRBJ2-7, the V gene TRBV19; D is unresolved. This CDR3 comprises 13 residues. V lost 3 bases and J 3 bases, leaving 9 bases between the germline ends. CDR1 is LNHDA and CDR2 is SQIVND in the germline V gene (reference sequence). The CDR3 DNA sequence: TGTGCCAGTAGTATGGACGGTTACTACGAGCAGTACTTC. It codes for CASSMDGYYEQYF.

This clonotype was counted ten times or more. The gene calls are TRBV29-1 and TRBJ1-1; TRBD1 agrees at 8 bases. Germline V gene sequence: CDR1 SQVTM, CDR2 ANQGSEA. The CDR3 is 13 amino acids. V dropped 4 bases and J dropped 3; count of bases not matched to a gene: 4. The CDR3 region is CSVGETGDTEAFF. The CDR3 nucleotides are TGCAGCGTTGGAGAGACAGGGGACACTGAAGCTTTCTTT.

In this sample, this clonotype turned up a few times. This sequence joins TRBV15 and TRBJ1-4; the D is unclear. Trimming took off 3 bases at V and 0 bases at J, with 11 bases between the two ends. CDR3 length equals 16 residues. Germline loops: CDR1 LNHNV, CDR2 YYDKDF (reference sequence). CDR3 sequence (DNA): TGTGCCACCAGCAGGACCTTAGGCGCAACTAATGAAAAACTGTTTTTT. It translates to CATSRTLGATNEKLFF.

J is TRBJ2-7 and V is TRBV28; D possibly corresponds to TRBD1 (5 bases). CDR1 MDHEN and CDR2 SYDVKM come from the germline V gene. CDR3 length equals 15 residues. Trimming took 3 bases from V and 3 from J, leaving 15 bases between them. CDR3 sequence (DNA): TGTGCCAGCAGTTTCAGGTGGAAACAGGTCTACGAGCAGTACTTC. This translates into CASSFRWKQVYEQYF.

This clonotype appeared many times. The chain uses TRBV19 and TRBJ2-5, with 7 bases that match TRBD1. Germline lookup yields CDR1 LNHDA and CDR2 SQIVND (reference sequence). This CDR3 is built from 14 residues. V trimming: 7 bases; J trimming: 3 bases; junction bases outside the gene matches: 8. CDR3: CASTRTGWEETQYF. The CDR3 region has the DNA TGTGCCAGTACCCGGACAGGATGGGAAGAGACCCAGTACTTC.

Worth noting for this clonotype: This may be a read error, as it is one base from a much larger clone. This sequence joins TRBV4-3 and TRBJ1-1; TRBD1 is a possible D gene (6 bases). This CDR3 has 15 residues. Germline assignment: CDR1 LGHNA and CDR2 YSLEER. The CDR3 region has the DNA TGCGCCGGCAGCCAAGGACAGACTATGAACACTGAAGCTTTCTTT. Translating gives CAGSQGQTMNTEAFF.

Concerning this clonotype: Given a much more abundant clone one base away, this may be a read error. V and J are TRBV4-3 and TRBJ2-5; tentatively, D is TRBD1 (6 bases). Germline V CDR1 and CDR2: LGHNA, YSLEER. Trimming left V 0 bases short and J 6 bases short, with 17 bases between. The CDR3 is 16 amino acids. Here the CDR3 DNA reads TGCGCCAGCAGCCAAGATGTCGCAGGGGATCTCCAGACCCAGTACTTC. Its translation is CASSQDVAGDLQTQYF.

A remark on this clonotype: This sequence may be a read error, since a much larger clone differs from it by one base. The chain couples TRBV7-9 to TRBJ1-1, with D unresolved. The length of the CDR3 is 18 residues. Per germline, CDR1 SEHNR and CDR2 FQNEAQ (reference sequence). CDR3: CASSLGADAGVRNTEALF. The CDR3 nucleotides are TGTGCCAGCAGCTTAGGTGCAGATGCGGGAGTTCGGAACACTGAAGCTCTCTTT.

This chain links TRBV28 with TRBJ2-7, with 8 bases identical to TRBD1. The CDR3 consists of 14 residues. Germline CDR1 is MDHEN and CDR2 is SYDVKM. After removal of 5 bases from V and 9 bases from J, the junction contained 12 bases not matched to a gene. The CDR3 spells CASSANRGLGGQYF. The CDR3 DNA is TGTGCCAGCAGTGCAAACAGGGGGTTAGGGGGGCAGTACTTC.

This clonotype was picked up many times. This chain links TRBV29-1 with TRBJ1-2; 8 bases are shared with TRBD1. CDR1 is SQVTM and CDR2 is ANQGSEA in the germline V gene. V lost 6 bases to trimming and J lost 8 bases; unmatched junction nucleotides: 5. CDR3 size: 11 residues. The CDR3 sequence: CSVTDRAGYTF. For the CDR3, the DNA is TGCAGCGTAACGGACAGGGCCGGCTACACCTTC.

The chain uses TRBV20-1 and TRBJ2-3, with D perhaps matching TRBD1 (6 bases). This CDR3 has 14 amino acids. CDR1 is DFQATT, CDR2 SNEGSKA, per germline (reference sequence). The CDR3, as DNA: TGCAGCTATGGAGACAGGATACTCACAGATACGCAGTATTTT. Translation: CSYGDRILTDTQYF.